This T cell receptor beta chain came from a study of tumor-infiltrating lymphocytes in primary liver carcinoma. For the study at large: The study reported T1-T3 N0M0 tumors spanning 4.2 to 10 cm.

The tissue used was unsorted bulk material of about 19-33 mg. RNA and DNA were co-extracted from it with the AllPrep DNA/RNA mini kit. Separate regions, five per tumor, were sampled. Viable tumor cell content exceeded 85% in every tumor sample. CDR1 SGHAT and CDR2 FQNNGV come from the germline V gene. Trimming pared 8 bases from V and 3 bases from J, leaving 17 bases between. This CDR3 is built from 14 residues. The count of this clonotype is one. From roughly 470 ng total RNA, TCR beta cDNA was generated with a primer in the constant region. ARM-PCR, slightly modified, supplied the TCR beta libraries through three nested multiplex PCR rounds. The two initial PCR rounds, nine to eleven cycles each, used TRBV1-TRBV30 forward and C-beta reverse primers. TCRdb reanalysed the multiplex PCR reads using MiXCR and keeps one entry per CDR3 protein. Among about 190,000 distinct CDR3 sequences, 70% to 90% were seen once, and the ten largest hold over 15%.

This TCR was recovered from a man between 35 and 55 years old with primary liver carcinoma and hepatitis B virus infection. The chain combines TRBV11-2 with TRBJ2-7; the D gene is possibly TRBD1 (5 bases). The sequenced sample was tumor tissue from primary liver carcinoma. CDR3 protein: CASGSNRKFYEQYF. DNA for the CDR3: TGTGCCAGCGGCTCTAACAGGAAGTTCTACGAGCAGTACTTC.